One sample yielded the 19 T cell receptor beta chains listed below, sequenced in a study of OX40 agonist ivuxolimab in advanced cancers. Library preparation was by the immunoSEQ multiplex PCR assay. TCRdb provides this immuneACCESS table in a form limited to in-frame rearrangements. Some clones are lacking; in checked studies, under half of them reflect an unresolved V gene, and why the rest are absent is not known. The sample table shows some 20,000 clones, and around 80% are seen once. The top ten constitute over 30% of the sample. The sample in question was CD4+ or CD8+ T cells sorted from blood, obtained in a trial of the OX40 agonist ivuxolimab. The receptors were sampled from an adult with an advanced solid tumor such as melanoma, head and neck, liver or kidney cancer.

This clone has at least ten counts. V and J are TRBV11-1 and TRBJ2-1; D perhaps matches TRBD2 (6 bases). From germline, CDR1 is SGHAT and CDR2 FQDESV (reference sequence). The ends were cut back, 4 bases at V and 5 bases at J, with 15 bases in the middle. The CDR3 is 15 residues long. The CDR3 reads CASSSRDWGDNEQFF. Written as DNA, the CDR3 is TGTGCCAGCAGCTCCCGGGACTGGGGAGACAATGAGCAGTTCTTC.

In its sample, this clone was seen a few times. This chain connects TRBV29-1 to TRBJ1-2, with 8 bases matching TRBD1. The CDR3 runs 13 residues. J lost 8 bases, V lost 5 bases, and 10 bases had no gene match. Per the germline V gene, CDR1 is SQVTM and CDR2 is ANQGSEA. The DNA for the CDR3 is TGCAGCGTTCGGGGGCAGGGGGCGCTGGGCTACACCTTC. It specifies CSVRGQGALGYTF.

This chain connects TRBV6-6 to TRBJ1-1, with 7 bases matching TRBD1. Per the germline V gene, CDR1 is MNHNY and CDR2 is SVGAGI (reference sequence). The CDR3 extends over 15 amino acids. The V gene end was trimmed by 4 bases and the J gene end by 4 bases; junction bases not matched to a gene: 9. The CDR3 DNA reads as TGTGCCAGCAGTTCCCTAACAGGGGTGGGCACTGAAGCTTTCTTT. Translating gives CASSSLTGVGTEAFF.

The genes are TRBV25-1 and TRBJ2-7, with D possibly being TRBD2 (6 bases). Looked up from germline, CDR1 is MGHDK and CDR2 is SYGVNS. V gave up 5 bases and J gave up 4 bases, with 18 bases separating them. The CDR3 covers 15 residues. In DNA form, the CDR3 reads TGTGCCAGCAGTCGGCAAGGGACTGGGGTTTACGAGCAGTACTTC. Amino acids: CASSRQGTGVYEQYF.

The chain employs TRBV27 and TRBJ1-2; 9 bases align to TRBD1. V shed 2 bases, J shed 6 bases, and the junction held 4 bases outside the gene matches. The CDR3 runs 14 residues. Looked up from germline, CDR1 is MNHEY and CDR2 is SMNVEV (reference sequence). The CDR3 reads CASSLRTGENGYTF. The CDR3 nucleotides read TGTGCCAGCAGTTTACGGACAGGGGAAAATGGCTACACCTTC.

The table lists this clone with a few counts. The V call is TRBV7-2, the J call TRBJ2-1; tentatively, D is TRBD1 (5 bases). There are 15 residues in the CDR3. Germline values: CDR1 SGHTA, CDR2 FQGNSA. Trimming took off 7 bases at V and 2 bases at J, with 15 bases between the two ends. CDR3 amino acids: CASTFFDSPYNEQFF. The CDR3 nucleotides read TGTGCCAGCACCTTCTTTGACAGTCCCTACAATGAGCAGTTCTTC.

The count of this clone is one. The chain carries TRBV11-3 and TRBJ2-1; TRBD1 matches at 8 bases. The CDR3 spans 15 residues. V was pared by 1 base and J by 7 bases, with 6 bases of the junction left unmatched. Germline CDR1 and CDR2: SGHNT and YENEEA. This chain's CDR3 is CASSLAGRGLNEQFF. In DNA, the CDR3 is TGTGCCAGCAGCTTAGCTGGCAGGGGGCTAAATGAGCAGTTCTTC.

V and J are TRBV7-8 and TRBJ2-3, with TRBD2 identical over 14 bases. The V and J ends lost 4 bases and 2 bases, in that order; junction bases with no gene match: 2. The CDR3 is made up of 16 amino acids. Germline CDR1 reads SGHVS; CDR2 reads FQNEAQ. CDR3 amino acids: CASSWGLAGATDTQYF. CDR3 coding DNA: TGTGCCAGCAGCTGGGGACTAGCGGGAGCCACAGATACGCAGTATTTT.

This clone has a handful of counts. CDR3 loop: CASSLAGTVPSYEQYF. In DNA, the CDR3 is TGTGCCAGCAGCTTAGCGGGGACAGTCCCCTCCTACGAGCAGTACTTC. The genes are TRBV11-2 and TRBJ2-7; 7 bases agree with TRBD1. CDR3 size: 16 residues. Trimming removed 1 base from V and 0 bases from J; junction bases left unmatched: 6. Germline V gives CDR1 SGHAT, CDR2 FQNNGV.

The V and J genes are TRBV29-1 and TRBJ2-7, with 9 bases identical to TRBD1. V lost 0 bases to trimming and J lost 3 bases; unmatched junction nucleotides: 3. CDR1 is SQVTM and CDR2 is ANQGSEA in the germline V gene. This CDR3 comprises 14 residues. As DNA, the CDR3 is TGCAGCGTTGAAGAGCCGGGACAGGGCTACGAGCAGTACTTC. Amino acids: CSVEEPGQGYEQYF.

This chain uses TRBV5-6 with TRBJ2-7, with D possibly called TRBD1 or TRBD2 (5 bases each). The CDR3 runs 16 residues. The germline V and J ends were trimmed by 4 bases and 1 base, with 18 bases remaining between them. CDR1 is SGHDT, CDR2 YYEEEE, per germline. This CDR3 reads CASSTSEGIWSYEQYF. The DNA of the CDR3 is TGTGCCAGCAGCACGAGCGAGGGGATCTGGTCCTACGAGCAGTACTTC.

This sequence joins TRBV7-9 and TRBJ2-5; no reliable D call. The ends were cut back, 6 bases at V and 1 base at J, with 12 bases in the middle. Germline values: CDR1 SEHNR, CDR2 FQNEAQ (reference sequence). This CDR3 has 14 amino acids. The CDR3 coding sequence is TGTGCCAGCAGTCCTCCGGAGAGCCAAGAGACCCAGTACTTC. Translating gives CASSPPESQETQYF.

The chain is built from TRBV27 and TRBJ2-7; D is unresolved. The CDR3 has 15 residues. V was shortened by 0 bases and J by 2 bases, with 11 bases between the two germline ends. Germline assignment: CDR1 MNHEY and CDR2 SMNVEV (reference sequence). DNA for the CDR3: TGTGCCAGCAGTTTATCCCGGACGTTAACCTACGAGCAGTACTTC. Protein sequence: CASSLSRTLTYEQYF.

V gene TRBV9 combines with J gene TRBJ1-5; D not resolved. This CDR3 contains 15 residues. Trimming left V 0 bases short and J 3 bases short, with 10 bases between. Germline V lookup: CDR1 SGDLS, CDR2 YYNGEE. The CDR3 protein is CASSVDGIINQPQHF. The CDR3 nucleotides are TGTGCCAGCAGCGTAGACGGGATCATCAATCAGCCCCAGCATTTT.

This chain connects TRBV18 to TRBJ2-7; D unclear. Per the germline V gene, CDR1 is KGHSH and CDR2 is LQKENI. The CDR3 is made up of 13 amino acids. V gave up 3 bases and J gave up 0 bases, with 6 bases separating them. The CDR3 DNA is TGTGCCAGCTCACCGGCCAGCTCCTACGAGCAGTACTTC. This codes for CASSPASSYEQYF.

This chain uses TRBV29-1 with TRBJ2-3; 8 bases align to TRBD1. In germline, CDR1 is SQVTM, CDR2 ANQGSEA. The ends lost 3 bases at V and 1 base at J; junction bases unmatched: 12. The CDR3 is 17 residues long. CDR3: CSVDLIIDRGGTDTQYF. The CDR3 coding sequence is TGCAGCGTTGACTTAATAATTGACAGGGGCGGCACAGATACGCAGTATTTT.

This chain connects TRBV10-3 to TRBJ2-3; D is unresolved. V was cut by 10 bases and J by 6 bases, with 8 bases left in between. The germline V gene encodes CDR1 ENHRY and CDR2 SYGVKD. CDR3 length: 10 amino acids. CDR3 bases: TGTGCCACCGGGTCGGATACGCAGTATTTT. Amino acid sequence: CATGSDTQYF.

This chain links TRBV9 with TRBJ1-2; D might be TRBD1 (5 bases). The CDR3 extends over 15 amino acids. V gave up 4 bases and J gave up 0 bases, with 13 bases separating them. Germline CDR1 is SGDLS and CDR2 is YYNGEE. CDR3 loop: CASSPGHRANYGYTF. Here the CDR3 DNA reads TGTGCCAGCAGCCCCGGACACCGCGCTAACTATGGCTACACCTTC.

The V and J genes are TRBV6-1 and TRBJ2-7; no definite D call. Germline V gene data show CDR1 as MNHNS and CDR2 as SASEGT. This CDR3 has 15 residues. V gave up 1 base and J gave up 3 bases, with 13 bases separating them. CDR3 protein: CASSEGHISSYEQYF. CDR3 nucleotides: TGTGCCAGCAGTGAAGGGCACATCAGCAGCTACGAGCAGTACTTC.